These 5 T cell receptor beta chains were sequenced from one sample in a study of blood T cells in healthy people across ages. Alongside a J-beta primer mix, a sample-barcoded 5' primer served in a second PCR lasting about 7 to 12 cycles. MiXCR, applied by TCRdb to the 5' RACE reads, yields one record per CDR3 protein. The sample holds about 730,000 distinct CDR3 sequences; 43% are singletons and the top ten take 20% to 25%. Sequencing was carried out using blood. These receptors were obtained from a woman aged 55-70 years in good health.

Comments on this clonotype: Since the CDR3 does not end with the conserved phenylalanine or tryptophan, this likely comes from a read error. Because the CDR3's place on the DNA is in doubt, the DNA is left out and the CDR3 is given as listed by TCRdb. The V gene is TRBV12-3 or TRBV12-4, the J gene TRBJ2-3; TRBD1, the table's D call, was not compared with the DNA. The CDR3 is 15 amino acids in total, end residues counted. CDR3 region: CASTLQGVGTDTEYS.

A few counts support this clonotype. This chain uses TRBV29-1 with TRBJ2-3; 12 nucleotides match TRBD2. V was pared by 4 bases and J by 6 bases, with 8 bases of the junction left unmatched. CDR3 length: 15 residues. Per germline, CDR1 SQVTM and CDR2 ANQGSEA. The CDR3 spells CSVVFGTSGGDTQYF. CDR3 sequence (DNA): TGCAGCGTTGTCTTTGGTACTAGCGGGGGGGATACGCAGTATTTT.

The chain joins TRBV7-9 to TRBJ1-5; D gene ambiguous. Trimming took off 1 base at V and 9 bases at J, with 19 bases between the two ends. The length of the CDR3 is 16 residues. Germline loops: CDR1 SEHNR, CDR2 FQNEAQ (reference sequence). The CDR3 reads CASSLVSGSREGPQHF. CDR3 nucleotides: TGTGCCAGCAGCTTAGTATCTGGCAGCCGAGAGGGGCCCCAGCATTTT. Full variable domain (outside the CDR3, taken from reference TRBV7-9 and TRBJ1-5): DTGVSQNPRHKITKRGQNVTFRCDPISEHNRLYWYRQTLGQGPEFLTYFQNEAQLEKSRLLSDRFSAERPKGSFSTLEIQRTEQGDSAMYLCASSLVSGSREGPQHFGDGTRLSIL.

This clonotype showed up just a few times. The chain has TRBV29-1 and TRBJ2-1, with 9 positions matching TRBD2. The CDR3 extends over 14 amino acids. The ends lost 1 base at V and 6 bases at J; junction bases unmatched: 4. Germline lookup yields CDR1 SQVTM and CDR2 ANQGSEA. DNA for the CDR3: TGCAGCGTTGAAGTAGCGGGAGTTGTCAATGAGCAGTTCTTC. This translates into CSVEVAGVVNEQFF.

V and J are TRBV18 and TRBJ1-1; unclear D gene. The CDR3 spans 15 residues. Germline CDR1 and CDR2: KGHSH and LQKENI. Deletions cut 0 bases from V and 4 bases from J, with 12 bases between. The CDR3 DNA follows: TGTGCCAGCTCACCACCCGTACCGGAGGCCACTGAAGCTTTCTTT. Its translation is CASSPPVPEATEAFF. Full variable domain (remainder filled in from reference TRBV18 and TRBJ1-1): NAGVMQNPRHLVRRRGQEARLRCSPMKGHSHVYWYRQLPEEGLKFMVYLQKENIIDESGMPKERFSAEFPKEGPSILRIQQVVRGDSAAYFCASSPPVPEATEAFFGQGTRLTVV.